This TCR beta chain was found in a study of response to subunit inactivated influenza vaccine. Points from the study as a whole: It was the authors' suggestion that each seasonal influenza vaccination recruits few new T cells.

TCRdb used MiXCR to reprocess the RT-PCR reads, holding one entry per CDR3 protein. The data contain 550,000 to 800,000 distinct CDR3 sequences, roughly 14% of them singletons. Of note for this clonotype: Antigen: not known.

The germline V and J ends were trimmed by 1 base and 0 bases, with 16 bases remaining between them. From germline, CDR1 is DFQATT and CDR2 SNEGSKA (reference sequence). The CDR3 loop spans 16 amino acids. This sequence joins TRBV20-1 and TRBJ2-7; the D call may be TRBD1 or TRBD2 (5 bases each). The starting material was PBMCs from blood, obtained less than 13 days after vaccination. The sequence derives from a man aged 45 to 65 who received an inactivated influenza vaccine. CDR3 bases: TGCAGTGCTAGAGGCGGGTCGGGACCCCTCTCCTACGAGCAGTACTTC. Its translation: CSARGGSGPLSYEQYF.